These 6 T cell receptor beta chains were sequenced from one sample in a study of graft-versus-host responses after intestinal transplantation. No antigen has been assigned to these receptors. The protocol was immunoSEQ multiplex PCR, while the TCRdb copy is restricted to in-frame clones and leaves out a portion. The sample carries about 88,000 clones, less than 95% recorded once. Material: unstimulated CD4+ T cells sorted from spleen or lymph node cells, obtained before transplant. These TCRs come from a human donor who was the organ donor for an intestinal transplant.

The CDR3 here is CASRRGQPEGYTF. CDR3 nucleotides: TGTGCCAGCAGGAGGGGACAGCCCGAAGGCTACACCTTC. V gene TRBV5-5 combines with J gene TRBJ1-2; 7 bases agree with TRBD1. The V gene end was trimmed by 5 bases and the J gene end by 8 bases; junction bases not matched to a gene: 9. Germline V gene data show CDR1 as SGHKS and CDR2 as YYEKEE (reference sequence). The CDR3 extends over 13 amino acids.

The CDR3 loop reads CASSDGQGRQPQHF. DNA for the CDR3: TGTGCCAGCAGTGACGGACAGGGTCGACAGCCCCAGCATTTT. The chain is built from TRBV25-1 and TRBJ1-5; 8 bases are a match to TRBD1. The CDR3 runs 14 residues. Germline loops: CDR1 MGHDK, CDR2 SYGVNS. J was trimmed by 7 bases and V by 3 bases; bases with no gene match: 5.

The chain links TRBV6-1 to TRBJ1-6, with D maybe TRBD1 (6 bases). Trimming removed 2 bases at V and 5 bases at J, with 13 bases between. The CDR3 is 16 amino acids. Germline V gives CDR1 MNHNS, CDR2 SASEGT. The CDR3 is CASSEYWGPDNSPLHF. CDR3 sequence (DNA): TGTGCCAGCAGTGAATATTGGGGGCCGGATAATTCACCCCTCCACTTT.

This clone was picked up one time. The CDR3 sequence: CASSLAWGRTEAFF. CDR3 in DNA: TGCGCCAGCAGCTTGGCTTGGGGGAGGACTGAAGCTTTCTTT. This chain uses TRBV5-1 with TRBJ1-1; weak D call: TRBD1 (5 bases). CDR3 length: 14 amino acids. V was clipped by 0 bases and J by 5 bases, with 11 bases between them. CDR1 SGHRS and CDR2 YFSETQ come from the germline V gene.

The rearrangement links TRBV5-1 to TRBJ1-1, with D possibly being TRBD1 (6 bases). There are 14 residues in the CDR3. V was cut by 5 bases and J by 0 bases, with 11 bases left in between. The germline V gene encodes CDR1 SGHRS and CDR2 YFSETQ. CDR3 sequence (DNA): TGCGCCAGCAGAGGGGCAGGGGTGAACACTGAAGCTTTCTTT. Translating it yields CASRGAGVNTEAFF.

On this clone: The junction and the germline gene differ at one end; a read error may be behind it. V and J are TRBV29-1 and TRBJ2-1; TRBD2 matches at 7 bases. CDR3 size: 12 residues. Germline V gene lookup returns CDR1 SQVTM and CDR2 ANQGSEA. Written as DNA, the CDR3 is TGTATGGGCGGGGGAGCAAACAATGAGCAGTTCTTC. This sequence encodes CMGGGANNEQFF.